The 8 T cell receptor beta chains below were found in one sample sequenced in a study of cytomegalovirus exposure and HLA in healthy donors. The PCR contained 60 Vbeta and 13 Jbeta primers. Profiling relied on immunoSEQ multiplex PCR, and the TCRdb table lists in-frame clones only, not all of them. This sample carries 190,000 or so clones, roughly four fifths of them seen once, and the ten largest clones take roughly 0.097%. The specimen was PBMCs. These receptors came from a boy between 2 and 10 years old in good health and CMV-seronegative.

This clone was detected only a few times. The chain joins TRBV29-1 to TRBJ1-1; a weak D match, TRBD1 (5 bases). Germline V lookup: CDR1 SQVTM, CDR2 ANQGSEA. V lost 0 bases, J lost 5 bases, and 10 bases lay in between. The CDR3 runs to 13 residues. The CDR3 nucleotides read TGCAGCGTTGAAGATGGGGGAGGGACTGAAGCTTTCTTT. The encoded protein is CSVEDGGGTEAFF.

The chain carries TRBV7-9 and TRBJ2-5; D not resolved. In germline, CDR1 is SEHNR, CDR2 FQNEAQ (reference sequence). V was clipped by 0 bases and J by 1 base, with 9 bases between them. This CDR3 is built from 15 residues. In nucleotides, the CDR3 is TGTGCCAGCAGCTTAGCGCCGCGTACCCAAGAGACCCAGTACTTC. This codes for CASSLAPRTQETQYF.

This rearrangement joins TRBV5-1 to TRBJ2-5; D is undetermined. CDR1 and CDR2 (germline): SGHRS, YFSETQ. Trimming cost V 0 bases and J 3 bases, with 9 bases left between them. This CDR3 is built from 14 residues. CDR3 coding DNA: TGCGCCAGCAGCTTGGTGGCTAGTAAAGAGACCCAGTACTTC. Translation: CASSLVASKETQYF. Based on the CDR3 plus reference TRBV5-1 and TRBJ2-5, the full variable domain is KAGVTQTPRYLIKTRGQQVTLSCSPISGHRSVSWYQQTPGQGLQFLFEYFSETQRNKGNFPGRFSGRQFSNSRSEMNVSTLELGDSALYLCASSLVASKETQYFGPGTRLLVL.

In the case of this clone: This likely comes from a read error, as the CDR3 has no conserved phenylalanine or tryptophan at its end. CDR3 sequence reads: CASSSPGIPYEQYL. CDR3 DNA: TGTGCCAGCAGCTCCCCGGGTATACCCTACGAGCAGTACCTC. This rearrangement joins TRBV6-5 to TRBJ2-7; D unresolved. V was pared by 6 bases and J by 2 bases, with 14 bases between. Germline values: CDR1 MNHEY, CDR2 SVGAGI. The CDR3 length is 14 residues.

Only a few counts were recorded for this clone. This rearrangement joins TRBV10-3 to TRBJ1-5; the D gene is possibly TRBD1 (5 bases). The V end lost 0 bases, the J end lost 6 bases, and 12 bases lay between the germline ends. The V gene's germline CDR1 is ENHRY and CDR2 SYGVKD. The CDR3 loop spans 15 amino acids. The CDR3, as DNA: TGTGCCATCAGTGAGTCGGGGTCAGGGATTCAGCCCCAGCATTTT. Translation gives CAISESGSGIQPQHF.

This chain joins TRBV7-7 and TRBJ2-2; the match to TRBD1 covers 9 bases. V dropped 11 bases and J dropped 0; count of bases not matched to a gene: 10. This CDR3 has 16 residues. Germline CDR1 reads SSHAT; CDR2 reads FNYEAQ (reference sequence). CDR3 DNA: TGTGCCGCCGGGACAGGGTTCGGTGCGAACACCGGGGAGCTGTTTTTT. Encoded protein: CAAGTGFGANTGELFF.

The rearrangement uses TRBV10-3 and TRBJ2-5, with 13 bases fitting TRBD2. This CDR3 is built from 16 residues. Germline V gene data show CDR1 as ENHRY and CDR2 as SYGVKD. Trimming removed 6 bases from V and 1 base from J; junction bases left unmatched: 5. The chain's CDR3 is CAIRSGTSGTQETQYF. CDR3 in DNA: TGTGCCATCAGATCCGGGACTAGCGGGACCCAAGAGACCCAGTACTTC.

This sequence joins TRBV28 and TRBJ2-2; D is possibly TRBD2 (6 bases). CDR1 is MDHEN, CDR2 SYDVKM, per germline. This CDR3 region has 15 residues. The V gene lost 6 bases and the J gene lost 0 bases, with 11 bases spanning the gap. This chain's CDR3 is CASRGRGTNTGELFF. The CDR3 nucleotides are TGTGCCAGCAGGGGTCGGGGGACGAACACCGGGGAGCTGTTTTTT.